This T cell receptor (beta chain) was obtained from a study of T cell changes during pregnancy in multiple sclerosis. The assay was immunoSEQ multiplex PCR, and TCRdb's table has in-frame clones only and misses some. This table has about 50,000 clones, around 92% appearing once. Sequences were derived from CD4+ T cells from peripheral blood mononuclear cells, sampled in the third trimester of pregnancy. The clonotype originates from a female donor with multiple sclerosis, enrolled in a pregnancy study.

The chain's CDR3 is CASSLPDSDYGYTF. Written as DNA, the CDR3 is TGTGCCAGCAGTCTTCCTGACAGTGACTATGGCTACACCTTC. This rearrangement joins TRBV4-2 to TRBJ1-2, with D maybe TRBD1 (5 bases). The CDR3 extends over 14 amino acids. Looked up from germline, CDR1 is LGHNA and CDR2 is YNFKEQ. V was clipped by 6 bases and J by 3 bases, with 14 bases between them.